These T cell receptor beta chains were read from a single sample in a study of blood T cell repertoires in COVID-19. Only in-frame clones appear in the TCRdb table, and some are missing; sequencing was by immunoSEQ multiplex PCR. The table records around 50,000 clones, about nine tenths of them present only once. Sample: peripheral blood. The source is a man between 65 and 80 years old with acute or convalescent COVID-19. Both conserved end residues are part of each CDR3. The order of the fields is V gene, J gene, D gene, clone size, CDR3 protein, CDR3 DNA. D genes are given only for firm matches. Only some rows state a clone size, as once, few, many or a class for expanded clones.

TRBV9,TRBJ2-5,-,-,CASSVASGETQYF,TGTGCCAGCAGCGTAGCTTCGGGGGAGACCCAGTACTTC
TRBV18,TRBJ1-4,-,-,CASSPPGTGVANEKLFF,TGTGCCAGCTCACCACCGGGAACGGGGGTTGCTAATGAAAAACTGTTTTTT
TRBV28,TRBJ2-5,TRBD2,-,CASSLPGRRVLAGHQETQYF,TGTGCCAGCAGTTTACCCGGACGGAGGGTACTAGCGGGCCACCAAGAGACCCAGTACTTC
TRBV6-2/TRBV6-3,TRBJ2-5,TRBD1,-,CASSYRTGRETQYF,TGTGCCAGCAGTTACCGGACAGGGCGAGAGACCCAGTACTTC
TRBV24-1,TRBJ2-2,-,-,CATSDFGGQTTGELFF,TGTGCCACCAGTGATTTCGGCGGACAGACAACCGGGGAGCTGTTTTTT
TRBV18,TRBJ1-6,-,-,CASSPQGEYSPLHF,TGTGCCAGCTCACCACAGGGGGAGTATTCACCCCTCCACTTT
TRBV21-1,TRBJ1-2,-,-,CATSGGCNYGYTF,TGTGCCACCTCGGGGGGATGTAACTATGGCTACACCTTC
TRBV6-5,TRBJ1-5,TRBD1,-,CASRDAGGSDQPQHF,TGTGCCAGCAGGGACGCAGGGGGCTCGGATCAGCCCCAGCATTTT
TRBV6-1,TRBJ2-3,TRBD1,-,CASSEGQGAPRYF,TGTGCCAGCAGTGAGGGACAGGGGGCGCCTCGGTATTTT
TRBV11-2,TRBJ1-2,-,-,CASSPSGSNYGYTF,TGTGCCAGCAGCCCTAGCGGTAGTAACTATGGCTACACCTTC
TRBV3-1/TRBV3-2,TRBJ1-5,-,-,CASSRQFGNQPQHF,TGTGCCAGCAGCCGACAGTTCGGCAATCAGCCCCAGCATTTT
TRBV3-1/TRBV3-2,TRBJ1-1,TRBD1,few,CASSGQGSLEAFF,TGTGCCAGCAGCGGACAGGGGTCACTTGAAGCTTTCTTT
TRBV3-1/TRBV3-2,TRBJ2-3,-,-,CASSQKGLALQYF,TGTGCCAGCAGCCAAAAGGGTCTAGCCTTGCAGTATTTT
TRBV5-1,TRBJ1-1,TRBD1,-,CASSSGQGTDTEAFF,TGCGCCAGCAGCTCAGGACAGGGAACGGACACTGAAGCTTTCTTT
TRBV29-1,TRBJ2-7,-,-,CSVVQGPYEQYF,TGCAGCGTTGTTCAGGGGCCCTACGAGCAGTACTTC
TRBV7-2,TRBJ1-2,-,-,CASSLGFRQSNYGYTF,TGTGCCAGCAGCTTAGGGTTCAGACAATCTAACTATGGCTACACCTTC
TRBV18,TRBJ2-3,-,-,CASSPPSRGYTDTQYF,TGTGCCAGCTCACCACCGAGCCGGGGGTACACAGATACGCAGTATTTT
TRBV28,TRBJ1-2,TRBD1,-,CASSSRPGQSYYGYTF,TGTGCCAGCAGTTCGAGACCGGGACAGAGTTACTATGGCTACACCTTC
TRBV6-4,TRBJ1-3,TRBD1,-,CASSDPGGVSGNTIYF,TGTGCCAGCAGTGACCCAGGGGGAGTCTCTGGAAACACCATATATTTT
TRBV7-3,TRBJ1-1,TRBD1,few,CASSLNRGLGNTEAFF,TGTGCCAGCAGCTTAAACAGGGGACTAGGGAACACTGAAGCTTTCTTT
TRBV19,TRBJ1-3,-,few,CASNPGAGNTIYF,TGTGCCAGTAACCCGGGGGCTGGAAACACCATATATTTT
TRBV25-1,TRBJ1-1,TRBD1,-,CASSVSGGEAFF,TGTGCCAGCAGTGTCTCAGGGGGAGAAGCTTTCTTT
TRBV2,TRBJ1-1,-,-,CASSGTGFRDTEAFF,TGTGCCAGCAGTGGAACAGGGTTTCGGGACACTGAAGCTTTCTTT
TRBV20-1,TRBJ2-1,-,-,CSASHRNNEQFF,TGCAGTGCTAGTCACAGGAACAATGAGCAGTTCTTC
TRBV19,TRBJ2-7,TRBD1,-,CASSRTGDSYEQYF,TGTGCCAGTAGTAGGACAGGAGACTCCTACGAGCAGTACTTC
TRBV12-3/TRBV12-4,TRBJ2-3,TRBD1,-,CASSPTGGDTQYF,TGTGCCAGCAGCCCAACAGGGGGAGATACGCAGTATTTT
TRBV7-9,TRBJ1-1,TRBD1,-,CASSNAGGRTEAFF,TGTGCCAGCAGCAACGCAGGGGGGAGGACTGAAGCTTTCTTT
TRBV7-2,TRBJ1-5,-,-,CASSLENGGKRPQHF,TGTGCCAGCAGCTTGGAAAACGGAGGGAAGAGGCCCCAGCATTTT
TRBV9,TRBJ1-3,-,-,CASSLYDSTGPGNTIYF,TGTGCCAGCAGCCTATACGACTCCACAGGGCCTGGAAACACCATATATTTT
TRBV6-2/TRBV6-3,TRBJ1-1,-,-,CASSQGLNTEAFF,TGTGCCAGCAGCCAGGGGTTGAACACTGAAGCTTTCTTT
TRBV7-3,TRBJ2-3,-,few,CASSLNPAGSPGGTDTQYF,TGTGCCAGCAGCTTAAACCCCGCCGGGTCCCCAGGGGGCACAGATACGCAGTATTTT
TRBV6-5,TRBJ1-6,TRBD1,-,CASSYGTGRNSPLHF,TGTGCCAGCAGTTACGGGACAGGGAGGAATTCACCCCTCCACTTT
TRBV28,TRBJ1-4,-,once,CASSINEKLFF,TGTGCCAGCAGCATTAATGAAAAACTGTTTTTT
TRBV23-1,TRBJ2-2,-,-,CASTSNQWGLRAGELFF,TGCGCCAGCACCTCGAACCAGTGGGGCCTCCGGGCCGGGGAGCTGTTTTTT
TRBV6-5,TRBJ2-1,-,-,CASRQRDSYNEQFF,TGTGCCAGCAGACAACGGGACTCATACAATGAGCAGTTCTTC
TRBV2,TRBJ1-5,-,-,CASSEEMGAGQPQHF,TGTGCCAGCAGTGAAGAGATGGGGGCCGGACAGCCCCAGCATTTT
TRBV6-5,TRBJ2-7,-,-,CASSYDNSMVYEQYF,TGTGCCAGCAGTTACGACAACAGCATGGTTTACGAGCAGTACTTC
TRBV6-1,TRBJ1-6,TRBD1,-,CASSEALVRGLSRSPLHF,TGTGCCAGCAGTGAAGCGTTAGTCAGGGGGCTGAGTCGGTCACCCCTCCACTTT